Listed below are T cell receptor beta chains from one sample, sequenced in a study of shared clonotypes between healthy human individuals. Assay: immunoSEQ multiplex PCR; the TCRdb copy retains only in-frame clones and omits some. The sample lists roughly 1,100,000 clones, about 76% occurring once. Sample: memory CD4+ T cells sorted from blood. The receptors originated from a young man in good health. Both conserved end residues are part of each CDR3. The D gene is left open where the match is weak. Clone size is stated in some rows and not others, as once, few, many or a class when expanded.

>TRBV5-4|TRBD1|TRBJ1-1|few
TGTGCCAGCAGTTCACAGGGGGGAGGTACTGAAGCTTTCTTT
CASSSQGGGTEAFF
>TRBV10-2|-|TRBJ1-3|once
TGCGCCAGCAGCCAGGACGGATACACCATATATTTT
CASSQDGYTIYF
>TRBV6-6|-|TRBJ2-5|-
TGTGCCAGCAGAACCGGGGAGGAGACCCAGTACTTC
CASRTGEETQYF
>TRBV6-6|TRBD1|TRBJ1-2|-
TGTGCCAGCCAGACGGGACAGTGGGGCTACACCTTC
CASQTGQWGYTF
>TRBV6-6|-|TRBJ1-5|-
TGTGCCAGCAGTTCCTACGGTCCGAGCAATCAGCCCCAGCATTTT
CASSSYGPSNQPQHF
>TRBV6-5|-|TRBJ2-7|-
TGTGCCAGCAGTAGCAACTCTTACGAGCAGTACTTC
CASSSNSYEQYF
>TRBV10-3|-|TRBJ2-5|-
TGTGCCATCAGCGGTAGCACTGGAGAGACCCAGTACTTC
CAISGSTGETQYF
>TRBV5-1|-|TRBJ2-5|-
TGCGCCAGCACCGACGGGACACTGGGCGGAGAGACCCAGTACTTC
CASTDGTLGGETQYF
>TRBV30|TRBD1|TRBJ2-3|-
TGTGCCTGGGGACGAGGGACAGGGCGAACAGATACGCAGTATTTT
CAWGRGTGRTDTQYF
>TRBV7-2|-|TRBJ2-2|-
TGTGCCAGCAGCCAGTGGCGGGAAAACACCGGGGAGCTGTTTTTT
CASSQWRENTGELFF
>TRBV19|TRBD1|TRBJ1-5|few
TGTGCCAGTAGTAGAAAGACAGGGGGCGAGGGTCAGCCCCAGCATTTT
CASSRKTGGEGQPQHF
>TRBV6-6|-|TRBJ2-2|many
TGTGCCAGCAGTTACTCGATGTCGGGCACCGGGGAGCTGTTTTTT
CASSYSMSGTGELFF
>TRBV29-1|-|TRBJ2-3|-
TGCAGCGTCGCCGACGGGGGGCCTAGCACAGATACGCAGTATTTT
CSVADGGPSTDTQYF
>TRBV10-3|TRBD1|TRBJ1-2|-
TGTGCCATCAGTGAAGCCGGGACAGTCTATGGCTACACCTTC
CAISEAGTVYGYTF
>TRBV30|-|TRBJ1-2|-
TGTGCCTGGAACACCCAAGACAGGTTTAATGGCTACACCTTC
CAWNTQDRFNGYTF
>TRBV7-6|-|TRBJ2-5|-
TGTGCCAGCAGCTTAGTTGATCGGTATTGGGAGACCCAGTACTTC
CASSLVDRYWETQYF
>TRBV18|-|TRBJ1-1|-
TGTGCCAGCTCACCGATTATGGGTGGTGAAGCTTTCTTT
CASSPIMGGEAFF
>TRBV6-5|TRBD1|TRBJ2-3|once
TGTGCCAGCAGTCCGGGACAGGGTTACACAGATACGCAGTATTTT
CASSPGQGYTDTQYF
>TRBV5-1|-|TRBJ2-3|-
TGCGCCAGCAGCTTGGAACAGGTAGGGCGCACAGATACGCAGTATTTT
CASSLEQVGRTDTQYF
>TRBV18|-|TRBJ1-4|-
TGTGCCAGCTCACCACGCGGCGGAGATGAAAAACTGTTTTTT
CASSPRGGDEKLFF
>TRBV27|-|TRBJ1-1|-
TGTGCCAGCAGTCTCTCTCCAAATACGATCTCTGAAGCTTTCTTT
CASSLSPNTISEAFF
>TRBV28|-|TRBJ1-1|once
TGTGCCAGCAGTTTCCATATGAACACTGAAGCTTTCTTT
CASSFHMNTEAFF
>TRBV6-5|-|TRBJ1-3|-
TGTGCCAGCAGAGCAGGGGACCACTCTGGAAACACCATATATTTT
CASRAGDHSGNTIYF
>TRBV2|-|TRBJ1-1|-
TGTGCCAGCCTAGACAGGCTAGCCCTGAACACTGAAGCTTTCTTT
CASLDRLALNTEAFF
>TRBV18|TRBD1|TRBJ2-7|few
TGTGCCAGCACTGGACAGGGGGACGAGCAGTACTTC
CASTGQGDEQYF
>TRBV30|-|TRBJ2-5|-
TGTGCCTGGAGCCCAGGACAGTCCTTCCAAGAGACCCAGTACTTC
CAWSPGQSFQETQYF
>TRBV5-4|-|TRBJ2-1|-
TGTGCCAGCAGCGGGACCCGCAGCTCCTACAATGAGCAGTTCTTC
CASSGTRSSYNEQFF
>TRBV5-1|TRBD2|TRBJ2-5|-
TGCGCCAGCAGTGTTACTAGCGGGGTCAGTGGGGAGACCCAGTACTTC
CASSVTSGVSGETQYF
>TRBV28|TRBD1|TRBJ1-2|many
TGTGCCAGCAGTTTATTCCACAGGGGGCAGGGCTATGGCTACACCTTC
CASSLFHRGQGYGYTF
>TRBV7-8|TRBD1|TRBJ2-7|-
TGTGCCAGCAGCTCCGGGACAGTTTCCTACGAGCAGTACTTC
CASSSGTVSYEQYF
>TRBV5-4|-|TRBJ2-3|-
TGTGCCAGCAGCTCGGGACTTTTCACAGATACGCAGTATTTT
CASSSGLFTDTQYF
>TRBV2|TRBD1|TRBJ2-1|-
TGTGCCAGGCCGGGACAGGGGTACAATGAGCAGTTCTTC
CARPGQGYNEQFF
>TRBV9|-|TRBJ1-5|once
TGTGCCAGCAGCGTATTTGCGGGACAGCCCCAGCATTTT
CASSVFAGQPQHF
>TRBV10-3|-|TRBJ2-5|-
TGTGCCACCTGGGTAGCGGAAGAGACCCAGTACTTC
CATWVAEETQYF
>TRBV9|TRBD2|TRBJ2-3|few
TGTGCCAGCAGCAGTGGACTAGCGGGGGGTGCCGCTAGCACAGATACGCAGTATTTT
CASSSGLAGGAASTDTQYF
>TRBV11-2|-|TRBJ1-3|-
TGTGCCAGCAGCTCACTTAGAGGACTCAGTCTCTCTGGAAACACCATATATTTT
CASSSLRGLSLSGNTIYF
>TRBV18|-|TRBJ2-2|-
TGTGCCAGCTCACCACCGCGTCCCACCGGGGAGCTGTTTTTT
CASSPPRPTGELFF
>TRBV7-2|TRBD1|TRBJ1-6|-
TGTGCCAGCAGCTTGAGGCAGGGGGCGGAAAATTCACCCCTCCACTTT
CASSLRQGAENSPLHF
>TRBV7-2|TRBD2|TRBJ2-5|-
TGTGCCAGCAGCACCCGGGCTAGCGGGAGTGGAGAGACCCAGTACTTC
CASSTRASGSGETQYF
>TRBV7-6|TRBD1|TRBJ1-1|-
TGTGCCAGCAGCCTAGGGACAGGGGGCACCAACACTGAAGCTTTCTTT
CASSLGTGGTNTEAFF